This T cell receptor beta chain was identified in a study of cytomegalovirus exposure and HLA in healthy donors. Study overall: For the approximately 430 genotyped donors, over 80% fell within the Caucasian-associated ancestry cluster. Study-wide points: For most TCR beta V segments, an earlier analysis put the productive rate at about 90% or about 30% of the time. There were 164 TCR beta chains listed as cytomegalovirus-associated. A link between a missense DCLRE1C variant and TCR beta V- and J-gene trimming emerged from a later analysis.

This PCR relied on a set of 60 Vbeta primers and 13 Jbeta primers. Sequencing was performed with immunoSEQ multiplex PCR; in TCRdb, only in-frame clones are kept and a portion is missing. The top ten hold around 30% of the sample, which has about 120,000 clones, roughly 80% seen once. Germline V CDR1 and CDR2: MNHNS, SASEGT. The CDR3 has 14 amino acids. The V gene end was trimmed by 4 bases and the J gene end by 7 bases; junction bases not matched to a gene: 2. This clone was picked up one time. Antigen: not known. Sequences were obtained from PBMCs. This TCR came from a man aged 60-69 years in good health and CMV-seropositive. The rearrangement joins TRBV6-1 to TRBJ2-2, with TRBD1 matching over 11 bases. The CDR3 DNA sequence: TGTGCCAGCAGTGCCGGGACAGGGGGCGGGGAGCTGTTTTTT. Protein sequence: CASSAGTGGGELFF.